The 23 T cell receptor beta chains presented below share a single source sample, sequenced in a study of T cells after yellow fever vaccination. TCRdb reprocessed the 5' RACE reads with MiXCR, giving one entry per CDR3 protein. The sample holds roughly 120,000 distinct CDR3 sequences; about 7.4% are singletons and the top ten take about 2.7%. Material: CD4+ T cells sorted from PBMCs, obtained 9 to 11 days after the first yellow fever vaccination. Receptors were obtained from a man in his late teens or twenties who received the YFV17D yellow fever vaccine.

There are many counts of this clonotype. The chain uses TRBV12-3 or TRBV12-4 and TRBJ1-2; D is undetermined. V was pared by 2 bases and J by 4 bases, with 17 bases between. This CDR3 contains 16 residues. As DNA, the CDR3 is TGTGCCAGCAGTTTAAGTATTGGGCGGGCCTTCTATGGCTACACCTTC. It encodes CASSLSIGRAFYGYTF.

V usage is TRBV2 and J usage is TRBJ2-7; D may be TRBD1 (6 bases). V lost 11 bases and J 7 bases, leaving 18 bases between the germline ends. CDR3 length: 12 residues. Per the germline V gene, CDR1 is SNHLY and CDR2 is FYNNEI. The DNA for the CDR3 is TGTGCCTGCACTACCACAGGGTGGGAGCAGTACTTC. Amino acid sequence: CACTTTGWEQYF.

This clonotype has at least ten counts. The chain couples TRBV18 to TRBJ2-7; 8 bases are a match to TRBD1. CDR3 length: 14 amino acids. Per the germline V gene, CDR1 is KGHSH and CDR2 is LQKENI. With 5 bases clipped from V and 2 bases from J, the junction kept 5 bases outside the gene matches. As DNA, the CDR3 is TGTGCCAGCTCATCGACAGGGGTCCCCTACGAGCAGTACTTC. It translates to CASSSTGVPYEQYF. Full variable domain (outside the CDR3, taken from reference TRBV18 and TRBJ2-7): NAGVMQNPRHLVRRRGQEARLRCSPMKGHSHVYWYRQLPEEGLKFMVYLQKENIIDESGMPKERFSAEFPKEGPSILRIQQVVRGDSAAYFCASSSTGVPYEQYFGPGTRLTVT.

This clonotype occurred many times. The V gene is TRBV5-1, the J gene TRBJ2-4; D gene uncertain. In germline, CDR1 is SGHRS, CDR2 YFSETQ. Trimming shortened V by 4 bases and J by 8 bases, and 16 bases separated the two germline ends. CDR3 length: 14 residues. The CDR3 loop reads CASSADSYGDIQYF. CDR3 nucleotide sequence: TGCGCCAGCAGCGCCGACTCGTATGGGGACATTCAGTACTTC. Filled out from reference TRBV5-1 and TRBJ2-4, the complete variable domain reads KAGVTQTPRYLIKTRGQQVTLSCSPISGHRSVSWYQQTPGQGLQFLFEYFSETQRNKGNFPGRFSGRQFSNSRSEMNVSTLELGDSALYLCASSADSYGDIQYFGAGTRLSVL.

CDR3 sequence reads: CASRSTENTEAFF. The CDR3 region has the DNA TGTGCCAGCAGATCGACAGAGAACACTGAAGCTTTCTTT. The rearrangement joins TRBV27 to TRBJ1-1, with D maybe TRBD1 (5 bases). Germline V lookup: CDR1 MNHEY, CDR2 SMNVEV (reference sequence). This CDR3 has 13 residues. V was trimmed by 6 bases and J by 1 base, leaving 9 bases between them.

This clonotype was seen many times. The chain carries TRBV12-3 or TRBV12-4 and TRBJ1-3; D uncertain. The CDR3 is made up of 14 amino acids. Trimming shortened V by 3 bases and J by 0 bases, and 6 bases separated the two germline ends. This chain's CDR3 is CASSLRHSGNTIYF. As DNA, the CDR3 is TGTGCCAGCAGTTTGCGCCACTCTGGAAACACCATATATTTT.

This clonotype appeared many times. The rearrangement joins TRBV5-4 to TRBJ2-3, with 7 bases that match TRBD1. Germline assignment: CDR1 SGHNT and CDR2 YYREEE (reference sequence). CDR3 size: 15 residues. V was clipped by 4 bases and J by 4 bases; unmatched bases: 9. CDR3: CASSPGTAQADTQYF. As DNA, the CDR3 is TGTGCCAGCAGCCCCGGGACAGCCCAAGCAGATACGCAGTATTTT.

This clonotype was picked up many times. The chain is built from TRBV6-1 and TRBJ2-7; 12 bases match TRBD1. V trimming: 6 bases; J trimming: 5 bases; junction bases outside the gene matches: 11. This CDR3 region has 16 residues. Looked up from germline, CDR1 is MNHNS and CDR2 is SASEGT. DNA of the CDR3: TGTGCCAGCAGGGACCCTGGGACAGGGGGCCTCAACGAGCAGTACTTC. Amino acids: CASRDPGTGGLNEQYF.

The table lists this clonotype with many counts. The CDR3 bases are TGTGCCAGCAGCCCGGGACCTCGGGAGACCCAGTACTTC. It codes for CASSPGPRETQYF. The V and J genes are TRBV7-3 and TRBJ2-5; TRBD1 or TRBD2 may be the D gene (5 bases each). This CDR3 has 13 amino acids. Looked up from germline, CDR1 is SGHTA and CDR2 is FQGTGA. V dropped 5 bases and J dropped 5 bases, with 12 bases sitting between them.

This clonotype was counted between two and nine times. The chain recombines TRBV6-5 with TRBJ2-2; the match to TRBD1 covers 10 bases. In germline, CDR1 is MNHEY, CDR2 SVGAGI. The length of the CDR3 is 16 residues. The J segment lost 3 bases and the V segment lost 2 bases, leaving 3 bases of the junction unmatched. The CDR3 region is CASSYDGTGDTGELFF. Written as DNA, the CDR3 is TGTGCCAGCAGTTACGATGGGACAGGGGACACCGGGGAGCTGTTTTTT.

This CDR3 is CASNQRQGSSYNEQFF. CDR3 DNA sequence: TGTGCCAGCAACCAGAGACAGGGGAGCTCCTACAATGAGCAGTTCTTC. The rearrangement joins TRBV5-4 to TRBJ2-1; 8 bases are shared with TRBD1. Germline V gene data show CDR1 as SGHNT and CDR2 as YYREEE (reference sequence). The junction had 8 bases not matched to a gene; V was cut back by 6 bases and J by 0 bases. The CDR3 has 16 amino acids.

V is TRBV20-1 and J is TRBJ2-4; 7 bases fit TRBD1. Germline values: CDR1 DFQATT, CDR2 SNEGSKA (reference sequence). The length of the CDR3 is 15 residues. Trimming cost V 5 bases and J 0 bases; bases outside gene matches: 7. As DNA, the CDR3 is TGCAGTGCTTTCCGGACAGGAATAGCCAAAAACATTCAGTACTTC. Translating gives CSAFRTGIAKNIQYF.

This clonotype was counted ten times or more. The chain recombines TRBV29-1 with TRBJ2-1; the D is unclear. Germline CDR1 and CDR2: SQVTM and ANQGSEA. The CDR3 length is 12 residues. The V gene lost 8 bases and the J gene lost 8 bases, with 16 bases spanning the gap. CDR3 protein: CSITLNEDEQFF. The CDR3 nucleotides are TGCAGCATTACCCTAAACGAGGATGAGCAGTTCTTC.

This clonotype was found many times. CDR3 nucleotides: TGTGCCAGCAGCTTAGAAGGACTTAGCCAAGAGACCCAGTACTTC. Amino acid sequence: CASSLEGLSQETQYF. The chain carries TRBV7-2 and TRBJ2-5, with a possible D match to TRBD2 (5 bases). Trimming took off 1 base at V and 1 base at J, with 10 bases between the two ends. Germline V lookup: CDR1 SGHTA, CDR2 FQGNSA. The CDR3 has 15 residues.

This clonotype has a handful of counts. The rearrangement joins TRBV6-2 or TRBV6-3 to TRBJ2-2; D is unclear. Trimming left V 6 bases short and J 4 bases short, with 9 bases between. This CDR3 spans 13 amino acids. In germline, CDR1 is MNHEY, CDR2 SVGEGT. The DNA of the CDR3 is TGTGCCAGCAGGCAAGCCGCCACCGGGGAGCTGTTTTTT. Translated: CASRQAATGELFF.

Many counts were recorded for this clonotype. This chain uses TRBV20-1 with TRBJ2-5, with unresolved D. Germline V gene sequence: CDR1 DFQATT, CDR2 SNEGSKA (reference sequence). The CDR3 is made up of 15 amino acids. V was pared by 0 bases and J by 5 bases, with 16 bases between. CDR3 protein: CSARDSPASWETQYF. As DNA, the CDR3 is TGCAGTGCTAGAGATTCCCCGGCTAGTTGGGAGACCCAGTACTTC.

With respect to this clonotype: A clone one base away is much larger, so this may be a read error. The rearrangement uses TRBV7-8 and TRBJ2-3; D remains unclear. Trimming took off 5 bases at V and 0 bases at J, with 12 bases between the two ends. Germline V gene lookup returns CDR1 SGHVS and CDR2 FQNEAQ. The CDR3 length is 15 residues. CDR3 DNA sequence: TGTGCCAGCAGCGCCCATGGTGGGAGCACAGATACGCAGTATTTT. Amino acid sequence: CASSAHGGSTDTQYF.

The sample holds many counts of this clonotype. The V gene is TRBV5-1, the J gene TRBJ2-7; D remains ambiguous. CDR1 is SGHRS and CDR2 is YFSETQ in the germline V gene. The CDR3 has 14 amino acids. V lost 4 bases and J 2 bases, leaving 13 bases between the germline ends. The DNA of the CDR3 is TGCGCCAGCAGCCCCGACGGTGTAACCTACGAGCAGTACTTC. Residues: CASSPDGVTYEQYF.

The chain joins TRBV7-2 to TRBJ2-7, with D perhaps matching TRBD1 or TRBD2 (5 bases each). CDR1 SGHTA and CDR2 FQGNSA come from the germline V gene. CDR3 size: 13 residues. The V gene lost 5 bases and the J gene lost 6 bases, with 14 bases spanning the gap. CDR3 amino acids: CASSRDRSLEQYV. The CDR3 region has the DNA TGTGCCAGCAGCCGGGACCGATCCCTCGAGCAGTACGTC.

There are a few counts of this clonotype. DNA of the CDR3: TGTGCCAGCAGTTACAGGTCAACTAATGAAAAACTGTTTTTT. It codes for CASSYRSTNEKLFF. This sequence joins TRBV28 and TRBJ1-4, with D perhaps TRBD1 (5 bases). CDR3 length equals 14 residues. Germline CDR1 reads MDHEN; CDR2 reads SYDVKM. Trimming shortened V by 4 bases and J by 0 bases, and 6 bases separated the two germline ends.

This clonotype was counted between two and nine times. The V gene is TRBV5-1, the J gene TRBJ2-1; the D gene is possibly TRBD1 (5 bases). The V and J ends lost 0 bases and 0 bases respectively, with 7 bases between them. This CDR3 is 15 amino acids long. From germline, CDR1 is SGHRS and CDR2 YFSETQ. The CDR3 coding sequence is TGCGCCAGCAGCTTGGGACAGAACTCCTACAATGAGCAGTTCTTC. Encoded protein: CASSLGQNSYNEQFF.

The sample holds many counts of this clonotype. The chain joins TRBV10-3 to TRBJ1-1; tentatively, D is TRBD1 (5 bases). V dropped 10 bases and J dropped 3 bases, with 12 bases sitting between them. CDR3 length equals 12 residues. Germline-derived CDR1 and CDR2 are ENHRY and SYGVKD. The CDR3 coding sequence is TGTGCCACCCGAGGGGCCGACACTGAAGCTTTCTTT. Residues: CATRGADTEAFF.

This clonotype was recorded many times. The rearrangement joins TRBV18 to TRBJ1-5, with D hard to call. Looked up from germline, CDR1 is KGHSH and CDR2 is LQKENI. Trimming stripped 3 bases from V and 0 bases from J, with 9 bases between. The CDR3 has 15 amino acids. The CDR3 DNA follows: TGTGCCAGCTCACCGGTTGGTGATAGCAATCAGCCCCAGCATTTT. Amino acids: CASSPVGDSNQPQHF.